Following are 6 T cell receptor beta chains from one sample sequenced in a study of regulatory T cells in long-lasting Graves disease (dated by TCRdb to the early 2020s). The sample's time point label is to be understood as: newly diagnosed GD, antithyroid drugs for less than 3 months. For both TCR sequencing and RNA sequencing, RNA was extracted from PBMCs in TRIzol. Library creation used multiplex PCR. The data were produced on an Illumina HiSeq 4000. CDR3 regions were amplified by Arm-PCR with iRepertoire HTBI primers to construct TCR beta libraries. In TCRdb, the public reads were trimmed at Q25 with fastp and aligned with MiXCR, with productive beta chains retained. Rows with one shared CDR3 protein collapse into an entry with the most common genes and DNA. The sample has fewer than 550,000 distinct CDR3 sequences on record, about 16% of them singletons. The ten biggest clones cover around 25% of the sample.

Separately, the same data were catalogued under a study of T cells in Graves' hyperthyroidism and ophthalmopathy.

The source was peripheral blood mononuclear cells (PBMCs), collected at new diagnosis, from a patient treated with antithyroid drugs. The receptors were gathered from a woman aged 35-60 years with Graves disease. Donor details come from another sample of the same person, matched by shared clones.

This sequence joins TRBV5-1 and TRBJ2-1; weak D call: TRBD2 (5 bases). This CDR3 is 15 amino acids long. V was trimmed by 1 base and J by 1 base, leaving 9 bases between them. Germline loops: CDR1 SGHRS, CDR2 YFSETQ. The DNA for the CDR3 is TGCGCCAGCAGCTTGACCGGGGAGTCCTACAATGAGCAGTTCTTC. Its protein product is CASSLTGESYNEQFF.

The rearrangement joins TRBV27 to TRBJ1-1; 10 bases are shared with TRBD1. The CDR3 contains 15 residues. Trimming at V came to 5 bases and at J to 3 bases, leaving 6 bases not matched to a gene. Germline CDR1 reads MNHEY; CDR2 reads SMNVEV (reference sequence). The CDR3 DNA is TGTGCCAGCAGTCCCGGGACAGGGGCTTACACTGAAGCTTTCTTT. Translation: CASSPGTGAYTEAFF.

Note on this clonotype: This may come from a read error, since a much larger clone is one base off. J is TRBJ2-2 and V is TRBV12-3 or TRBV12-4; D tentatively fits TRBD1 or TRBD2 (5 bases each). The CDR3 has 16 amino acids. DNA for the CDR3: TGTGCCAGCAGTTTCAGGTCGACAGTTAACACCGGGGAGCCGTTTTTT. Translating gives CASSFRSTVNTGEPFF.

In this sample, this clonotype turned up a few times. The chain carries TRBV10-3 and TRBJ1-2; D gene ambiguous. The CDR3 sequence is 14 residues long. Trimming shortened V by 2 bases and J by 8 bases, and 15 bases separated the two germline ends. Germline V gives CDR1 ENHRY, CDR2 SYGVKD. CDR3 sequence (DNA): TGTGCCATCAGTGAGGACCCCGCCGTAGCCGGCTACACCTTC. The encoded protein is CAISEDPAVAGYTF.

In this sample, this clonotype turned up a few times. Sequence at one end of the junction differs from germline and may be a read error. J is TRBJ1-4 and V is TRBV28, with a tentative D call TRBD1 (6 bases). CDR1 and CDR2 (germline): MDHEN, SYDVKM. This CDR3 spans 12 amino acids. In DNA form, the CDR3 reads TGTGCCAGCAGCCCGGAGGTGGGGGGCATGGTTTTT. Translated: CASSPEVGGMVF.

This clonotype was observed at least ten times. The chain recombines TRBV27 with TRBJ2-1; the D gene could be TRBD1 or TRBD2 (5 bases each). Germline-derived CDR1 and CDR2 are MNHEY and SMNVEV (reference sequence). Trimming removed 3 bases from V and 6 bases from J, with 15 bases in between. The CDR3 runs to 15 residues. CDR3 loop: CASSFEGMRGNEQFF. Here the CDR3 DNA reads TGTGCCAGCAGTTTTGAGGGAATGAGGGGCAATGAGCAGTTCTTC.